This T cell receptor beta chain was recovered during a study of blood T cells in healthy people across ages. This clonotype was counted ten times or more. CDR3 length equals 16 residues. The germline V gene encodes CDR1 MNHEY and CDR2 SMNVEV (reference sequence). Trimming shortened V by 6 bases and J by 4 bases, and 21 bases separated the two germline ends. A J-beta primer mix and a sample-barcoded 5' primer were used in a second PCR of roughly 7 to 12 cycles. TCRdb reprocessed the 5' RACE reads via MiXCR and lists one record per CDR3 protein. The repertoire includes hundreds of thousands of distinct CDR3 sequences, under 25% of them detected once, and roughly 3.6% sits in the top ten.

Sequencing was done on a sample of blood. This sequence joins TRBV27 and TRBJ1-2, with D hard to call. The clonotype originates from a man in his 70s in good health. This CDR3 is CASSLTPRGETYGYTF. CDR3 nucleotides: TGTGCCAGCAGCCTCACCCCTCGTGGGGAGACCTATGGCTACACCTTC.